Following are 29 T cell receptor beta chains from one sample sequenced in a study of Tregs in tolerant kidney transplant recipients. Recipients received nonmyeloablative bone marrow transplants from related graft donors, with transient mixed chimerism. TCRdb's table, derived via immunoSEQ multiplex PCR, lists solely in-frame clones and lacks some. The sample holds 50,000 to 55,000 clones, roughly nine tenths seen once. The sequenced sample was CD8+ T cells from blood (PBMCs), obtained 24 months after the transplant. These receptors were obtained from a human patient who received a combined kidney and bone marrow transplant. Some T cells may originate from the graft donor.

The rearrangement uses TRBV4-1 and TRBJ2-7; the match to TRBD1 covers 8 bases. Germline CDR1 MGHRA, CDR2 YSYEKL. Trimming removed 1 base from V and 2 bases from J; junction bases left unmatched: 4. The length of the CDR3 is 15 residues. The CDR3 region is CASSQGDRLTYEQYF. The CDR3 nucleotides are TGCGCCAGCAGCCAAGGGGACAGGCTGACCTACGAGCAGTACTTC.

The J gene is TRBJ1-5, the V gene TRBV7-2; possibly TRBD1 for D (6 bases). The length of the CDR3 is 19 residues. Germline V CDR1 and CDR2: SGHTA, FQGNSA. The V gene lost 4 bases and the J gene lost 3 bases, with 25 bases spanning the gap. The CDR3 coding sequence is TGTGCCAGCAGCTCAATAATGGTTTTAGGACAGAAACTCAATCAGCCCCAGCATTTT. It is translated as CASSSIMVLGQKLNQPQHF.

The J gene is TRBJ2-5, the V gene TRBV28; D is perhaps TRBD1 (6 bases). V gave up 3 bases and J gave up 3 bases, with 11 bases separating them. CDR1 is MDHEN, CDR2 SYDVKM, per germline. This CDR3 comprises 14 residues. The CDR3 DNA follows: TGTGCCAGCAGTTTTACGGCAGGGGAAGAGACCCAGTACTTC. The encoded protein is CASSFTAGEETQYF.

The chain recombines TRBV30 with TRBJ2-5; tentative D call: TRBD1 (5 bases). There are 16 residues in the CDR3. The germline gives CDR1 GTSNPN, CDR2 SVGIG (reference sequence). Trimming shortened V by 2 bases and J by 5 bases, and 21 bases separated the two germline ends. The CDR3 sequence is CAWSSPGQGIWETQYF. CDR3 sequence (DNA): TGTGCCTGGAGTAGCCCCGGGCAGGGAATTTGGGAGACCCAGTACTTC. Based on the CDR3 plus reference TRBV30 and TRBJ2-5, the full variable domain is SQTIHQWPATLVQPVGSPLSLECTVEGTSNPNLYWYRQAAGRGLQLLFYSVGIGQISSEVPQNLSASRPQDRQFILSSKKLLLSDSGFYLCAWSSPGQGIWETQYFGPGTRLLVL.

On this clone: Distinct nucleotide sequences in the sample also encode this CDR3. This chain joins TRBV30 and TRBJ1-1, with TRBD1 as a possible D gene (6 bases). The germline CDR1 and CDR2 sequences are GTSNPN and SVGIG (reference sequence). CDR3 length equals 13 residues. Trimming took 0 bases from V and 4 from J, leaving 9 bases between them. The CDR3 loop is CAWSVTGTTEAFF. The CDR3 bases are TGTGCCTGGAGTGTCACAGGGACCACTGAAGCTTTCTTT.

The rearrangement uses TRBV5-1 and TRBJ2-1; 10 nucleotides match TRBD2. In germline, CDR1 is SGHRS, CDR2 YFSETQ. The ends lost 0 bases at V and 9 bases at J; junction bases unmatched: 6. This CDR3 spans 15 amino acids. CDR3: CASSLDAAGGLEQFF. CDR3 bases: TGCGCCAGCAGCTTGGATGCAGCGGGAGGGCTTGAGCAGTTCTTC.

The rearrangement links TRBV6-5 to TRBJ2-2, with a weak D call TRBD1 (6 bases). The CDR3 has 14 amino acids. Trimming removed 4 bases from V and 7 bases from J, with 13 bases in between. The germline V gene encodes CDR1 MNHEY and CDR2 SVGAGI. CDR3 sequence reads: CASSWDTSSGELFF. CDR3 DNA: TGTGCCAGCAGTTGGGACACCTCCAGCGGGGAGCTGTTTTTT.

This clone was recorded once. V gene TRBV28 combines with J gene TRBJ2-1; 7 bases align to TRBD1. Germline V gene sequence: CDR1 MDHEN, CDR2 SYDVKM. The CDR3 runs to 15 residues. The V segment lost 2 bases and the J segment 8 bases; nucleotides outside the gene matches: 9. CDR3 amino acids: CASSLTPGQAHEQFF. In DNA, the CDR3 is TGTGCCAGCAGTTTAACCCCCGGACAGGCACATGAGCAGTTCTTC.

The chain carries TRBV25-1 and TRBJ1-1; 9 bases align to TRBD1. The CDR3 is 18 amino acids. Per germline, CDR1 MGHDK and CDR2 SYGVNS. The junction had 15 bases not matched to a gene; V was cut back by 0 bases and J by 7 bases. The CDR3 bases are TGTGCCAGCAGTGAATATATTCAGGACAGGGGTTCAATGGGTGAAGCTTTCTTT. It specifies CASSEYIQDRGSMGEAFF.

The chain carries TRBV4-3 and TRBJ2-7; 7 positions match TRBD1. Looked up from germline, CDR1 is LGHNA and CDR2 is YSLEER. V gave up 3 bases and J gave up 7 bases; unmatched junction bases: 6. The CDR3 is made up of 13 amino acids. The CDR3 reads CASSQVTGWEQYF. The CDR3 DNA sequence: TGCGCCAGCAGCCAGGTGACAGGGTGGGAGCAGTACTTC.

The chain is built from TRBV10-3 and TRBJ2-7, with 7 bases lining up with TRBD1. The V and J ends lost 2 bases and 0 bases, in that order; junction bases with no gene match: 4. CDR1 ENHRY and CDR2 SYGVKD come from the germline V gene. The CDR3 has 15 amino acids. The CDR3 sequence: CAISEPPGGSYEQYF. Written as DNA, the CDR3 is TGTGCCATCAGTGAGCCTCCAGGGGGCTCCTACGAGCAGTACTTC.

The chain uses TRBV15 and TRBJ1-2; no reliable D call. CDR3 length equals 12 residues. Germline V lookup: CDR1 LNHNV, CDR2 YYDKDF (reference sequence). V was pared by 4 bases and J by 1 base, with 4 bases between. CDR3 bases: TGTGCCACCAGCATCGGTAACTATGGCTACACCTTC. This codes for CATSIGNYGYTF.

This chain connects TRBV9 to TRBJ1-1; D call uncertain. The CDR3 sequence is 13 residues long. Germline V gene sequence: CDR1 SGDLS, CDR2 YYNGEE. Trimming pared 1 base from V and 4 bases from J, leaving 8 bases between. The CDR3 nucleotides read TGTGCCAGCAGCGTACTGAGCGGCACTGAAGCTTTCTTT. Translation gives CASSVLSGTEAFF. Combining the CDR3 with reference TRBV9 and TRBJ1-1 gives the whole variable domain DSGVTQTPKHLITATGQRVTLRCSPRSGDLSVYWYQQSLDQGLQFLIQYYNGEERAKGNILERFSAQQFPDLHSELNLSSLELGDSALYFCASSVLSGTEAFFGQGTRLTVV.

In regard to this clone: Other DNA sequences in this sample translate to the same CDR3. V gene TRBV4-3 combines with J gene TRBJ2-7, with 13 bases aligning to TRBD2. Germline CDR1 LGHNA, CDR2 YSLEER. The CDR3 length is 15 residues. J lost 4 bases, V lost 1 base, and 1 base had no gene match. CDR3 protein: CASSQGLAGGYEQYF. CDR3 in DNA: TGCGCCAGCAGCCAAGGACTAGCGGGGGGATACGAGCAGTACTTC.

J is TRBJ2-2 and V is TRBV29-1, with D tentatively TRBD2 (5 bases). The V gene's germline CDR1 is SQVTM and CDR2 ANQGSEA. Trimming removed 6 bases at V and 1 base at J, with 12 bases between. The CDR3 sequence is 14 residues long. The CDR3 loop is CSVVDGENTGELFF. The CDR3 nucleotides read TGCAGCGTAGTGGACGGGGAGAACACCGGGGAGCTGTTTTTT.

The chain employs TRBV2 and TRBJ1-5, with unresolved D. The germline V and J ends were trimmed by 1 base and 5 bases, with 9 bases remaining between them. Looked up from germline, CDR1 is SNHLY and CDR2 is FYNNEI. CDR3 size: 14 residues. The CDR3 spells CASSEGFTDQPQHF. CDR3 nucleotides: TGTGCCAGCAGTGAAGGCTTCACAGATCAGCCCCAGCATTTT.

This chain uses TRBV19 with TRBJ2-7; possible D gene TRBD2, 6 bases. The germline V and J ends were trimmed by 2 bases and 2 bases, with 13 bases remaining between them. Per the germline V gene, CDR1 is LNHDA and CDR2 is SQIVND (reference sequence). The CDR3 spans 15 residues. CDR3 coding DNA: TGTGCCAGTAGTATATCAGGGAGGCGACCCTACGAGCAGTACTTC. It translates to CASSISGRRPYEQYF.

The table lists this clone with a few counts. The J gene is TRBJ1-4, the V gene TRBV7-9, with D possibly matching TRBD1 (5 bases). Germline V gives CDR1 SEHNR, CDR2 FQNEAQ (reference sequence). This CDR3 comprises 15 residues. The V and J ends lost 1 base and 6 bases respectively, with 12 bases between them. CDR3 in amino acids: CASSLGGEIHEKLFF. The CDR3 region has the DNA TGTGCCAGCAGCTTAGGGGGCGAAATTCATGAAAAACTGTTTTTT.

This clone was counted a single time. J is TRBJ2-7 and V is TRBV19, with a weak D call TRBD1 (5 bases). The CDR3 runs to 15 residues. Per germline, CDR1 LNHDA and CDR2 SQIVND (reference sequence). V lost 6 bases to trimming and J lost 3 bases, with 18 bases between them. The CDR3 sequence is CASRPAAGSDYEQYF. DNA of the CDR3: TGTGCCAGTAGGCCGGCCGCAGGGTCCGACTACGAGCAGTACTTC. The full variable domain, its missing parts supplied by reference TRBV19 and TRBJ2-7, is DGGITQSPKYLFRKEGQNVTLSCEQNLNHDAMYWYRQDPGQGLRLIYYSQIVNDFQKGDIAEGYSVSREKKESFPLTVTSAQKNPTAFYLCASRPAAGSDYEQYFGPGTRLTVT.

This clone appeared a few times. The rearrangement uses TRBV10-3 and TRBJ1-3, with 9 bases fitting TRBD1. The CDR3 has 16 residues. Germline trimming cut 3 bases from V and 3 bases from J; bases unmatched to any gene: 6. The germline gives CDR1 ENHRY, CDR2 SYGVKD. DNA for the CDR3: TGTGCCATCAGTGAACCCACAGGGGGCGGTGGAAACACCATATATTTT. This codes for CAISEPTGGGGNTIYF.

This clone has more than one count but fewer than ten. The rearrangement joins TRBV5-6 to TRBJ1-4; perhaps TRBD1 as D (6 bases). Germline loops: CDR1 SGHDT, CDR2 YYEEEE. The ends were cut back, 2 bases at V and 3 bases at J, with 11 bases in the middle. The CDR3 extends over 15 amino acids. Here the CDR3 reads CASSLKGGSNEKLFF. In DNA, the CDR3 is TGTGCCAGCAGCTTAAAAGGGGGTTCTAATGAAAAACTGTTTTTT.

V is TRBV19 and J is TRBJ2-7; TRBD1 is a possible D gene (6 bases). The CDR3 sequence is 16 residues long. V was cut by 1 base and J by 4 bases, with 17 bases left in between. The germline CDR1 and CDR2 sequences are LNHDA and SQIVND (reference sequence). The CDR3 protein is CASSIGVVAGDYEQYF. The DNA of the CDR3 is TGTGCCAGTAGTATAGGCGTGGTGGCAGGGGATTACGAGCAGTACTTC.

V gene TRBV5-6 combines with J gene TRBJ1-6; D uncertain. CDR3 size: 14 residues. Germline assignment: CDR1 SGHDT and CDR2 YYEEEE. V lost 2 bases and J lost 9, with 12 bases in between. CDR3 coding DNA: TGTGCCAGCAGCTTTCGGGGTCAAGGTTCACCCCTCCACTTT. Translation gives CASSFRGQGSPLHF.

The gene calls are TRBV9 and TRBJ2-2; the D gene is possibly TRBD1 (7 bases). The germline V gene has CDR1 SGDLS and CDR2 YYNGEE. CDR3 length: 14 amino acids. V shed 3 bases and J shed 6 bases, with 12 bases lying between them. The CDR3 DNA reads TGTGCCAGCAGCGCAGGGGGAGGCGCCGGGGAGCTGTTTTTT. Translated, it gives CASSAGGGAGELFF. Complete variable domain (other parts from reference TRBV9 and TRBJ2-2): DSGVTQTPKHLITATGQRVTLRCSPRSGDLSVYWYQQSLDQGLQFLIQYYNGEERAKGNILERFSAQQFPDLHSELNLSSLELGDSALYFCASSAGGGAGELFFGEGSRLTVL.

The rearrangement joins TRBV7-3 to TRBJ2-7; weak D call: TRBD2 (6 bases). Germline CDR1 and CDR2: SGHTA and FQGTGA. The CDR3 extends over 16 amino acids. The V and J ends lost 2 bases and 7 bases respectively, with 21 bases between them. For the CDR3, the DNA is TGTGCCAGCAGCTTAGGGCCCCGCGGGACGCGGGGTGAGCAGTACTTC. It translates to CASSLGPRGTRGEQYF.

V gene TRBV9 combines with J gene TRBJ2-7; D is possibly TRBD2 (5 bases). The CDR3 is made up of 17 amino acids. Germline loops: CDR1 SGDLS, CDR2 YYNGEE. V gave up 0 bases and J gave up 2 bases, with 18 bases separating them. The CDR3 spells CASSVEAVSEAAYEQYF. The CDR3 DNA reads as TGTGCCAGCAGCGTAGAAGCCGTTTCTGAAGCGGCCTACGAGCAGTACTTC.

J is TRBJ1-2 and V is TRBV7-9; D perhaps matches TRBD1 (6 bases). V was cut by 4 bases and J by 2 bases, with 17 bases left in between. The CDR3 is made up of 16 amino acids. CDR1 is SEHNR, CDR2 FQNEAQ, per germline (reference sequence). The CDR3 sequence: CASSSTRTARNYGYTF. CDR3 in DNA: TGTGCCAGCAGCTCCACACGGACAGCCAGAAACTATGGCTACACCTTC.

The V gene is TRBV6-5, the J gene TRBJ1-1; D not resolved. The V gene lost 0 bases and the J gene lost 0 bases, with 8 bases spanning the gap. Germline V gene lookup returns CDR1 MNHEY and CDR2 SVGAGI. This CDR3 region has 15 residues. In DNA, the CDR3 is TGTGCCAGCAGTTACTCGAGTAGCGTGAACACTGAAGCTTTCTTT. This sequence encodes CASSYSSSVNTEAFF.

The chain recombines TRBV7-7 with TRBJ2-3, with D tentatively TRBD1 (6 bases). Germline CDR1 and CDR2: SSHAT and FNYEAQ (reference sequence). V was trimmed by 4 bases and J by 4 bases, leaving 9 bases between them. There are 13 residues in the CDR3. CDR3 region: CASSWGPSDTQYF. The CDR3 DNA is TGTGCCAGCAGCTGGGGGCCGTCAGATACGCAGTATTTT.